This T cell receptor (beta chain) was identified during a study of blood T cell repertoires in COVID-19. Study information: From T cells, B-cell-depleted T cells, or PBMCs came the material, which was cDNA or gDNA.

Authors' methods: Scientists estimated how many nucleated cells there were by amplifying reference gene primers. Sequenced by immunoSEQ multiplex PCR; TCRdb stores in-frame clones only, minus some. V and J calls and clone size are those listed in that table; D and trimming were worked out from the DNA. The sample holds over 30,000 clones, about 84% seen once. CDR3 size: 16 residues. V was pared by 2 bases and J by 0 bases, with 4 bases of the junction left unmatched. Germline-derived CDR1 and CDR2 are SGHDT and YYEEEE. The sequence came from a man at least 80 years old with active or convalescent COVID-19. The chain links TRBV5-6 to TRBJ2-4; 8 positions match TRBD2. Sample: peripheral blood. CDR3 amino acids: CASSLISGVAKNIQYF. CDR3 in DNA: TGTGCCAGCAGCTTAATTAGCGGGGTAGCCAAAAACATTCAGTACTTC.